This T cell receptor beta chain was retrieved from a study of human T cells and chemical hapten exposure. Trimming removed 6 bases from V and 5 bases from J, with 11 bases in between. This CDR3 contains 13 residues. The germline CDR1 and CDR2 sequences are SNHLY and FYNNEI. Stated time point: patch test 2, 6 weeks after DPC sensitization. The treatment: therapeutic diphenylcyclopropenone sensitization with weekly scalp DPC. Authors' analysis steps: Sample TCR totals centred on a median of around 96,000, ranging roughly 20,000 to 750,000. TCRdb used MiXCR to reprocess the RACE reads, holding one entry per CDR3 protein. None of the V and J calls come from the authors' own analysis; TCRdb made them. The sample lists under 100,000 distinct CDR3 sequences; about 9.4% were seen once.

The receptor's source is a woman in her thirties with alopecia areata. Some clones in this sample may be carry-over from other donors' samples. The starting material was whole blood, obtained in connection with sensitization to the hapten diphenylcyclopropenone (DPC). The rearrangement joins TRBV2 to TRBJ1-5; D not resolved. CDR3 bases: TGTGCCAGCAGGTCCCGGCGAGATCAGCCCCAGCATTTT. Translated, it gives CASRSRRDQPQHF.